A single sample is the source of the 21 T cell receptor beta chains below, sequenced in a study of PD-1 blockade in classical Hodgkin lymphoma. Profiled with immunoSEQ multiplex PCR; TCRdb holds only in-frame clones, not every one. The table shows 66,000 or so clones, with about two thirds occurring only once. Relapse after autologous stem cell transplantation occurred in every patient, and brentuximab vedotin exposure varied. Sequencing used peripheral blood mononuclear cells (PBMCs), obtained before the second cycle of nivolumab. These receptors originate from a human donor with classical Hodgkin lymphoma.

The rearrangement joins TRBV6-6 to TRBJ2-5; 7 nucleotides match TRBD2. In germline, CDR1 is MNHNY, CDR2 SVGAGI (reference sequence). The V and J ends lost 6 bases and 7 bases, in that order; junction bases with no gene match: 14. The CDR3 is 15 amino acids. CDR3 amino acids: CASSPQEIAGATQYF. The CDR3 nucleotides are TGTGCCAGCAGCCCCCAGGAGATAGCGGGTGCGACCCAGTACTTC.

V gene TRBV5-1 combines with J gene TRBJ1-1; no definite D call. The germline gives CDR1 SGHRS, CDR2 YFSETQ. Trimming took off 0 bases at V and 5 bases at J, with 5 bases between the two ends. This CDR3 comprises 12 residues. The CDR3 here is CASSLVGTEAFF. For the CDR3, the DNA is TGCGCCAGCAGCTTGGTAGGGACTGAAGCTTTCTTT.

The CDR3 DNA reads as TGTGCCAGCAGTGACTCGAGGGCTAGCGGGACAAAAATCTCCTACGAGCAGTACTTC. This codes for CASSDSRASGTKISYEQYF. The gene calls are TRBV6-4 and TRBJ2-7, with TRBD2 identical over 9 bases. The CDR3 consists of 19 residues. The J segment lost 0 bases and the V segment lost 0 bases, leaving 12 bases of the junction unmatched. The germline V gene encodes CDR1 MRHNA and CDR2 SNTAGT.

The J gene is TRBJ1-1, the V gene TRBV18; no clear D. V lost 2 bases and J lost 1, with 11 bases in between. Germline V CDR1 and CDR2: KGHSH, LQKENI. The CDR3 covers 15 residues. The CDR3: CASSPGRGGNTEAFF. For the CDR3, the DNA is TGTGCCAGCTCACCAGGACGGGGAGGGAACACTGAAGCTTTCTTT.

Remarks on this clone: The junction departs from the called germline gene at one end, perhaps through a read error. The chain carries TRBV6-5 and TRBJ2-1; 9 bases agree with TRBD1. Germline V gene data show CDR1 as MNHEY and CDR2 as SVGAGI. The CDR3 has 14 amino acids. The CDR3 spells CASSYLTRGQGTLF. As DNA, the CDR3 is TGTGCCAGCAGCTACCTAACCCGAGGACAGGGGACCCTCTTC.

This chain connects TRBV5-4 to TRBJ1-1; the D is unclear. V gave up 0 bases and J gave up 1 base, with 13 bases separating them. CDR3 length: 16 residues. Per germline, CDR1 SGHNT and CDR2 YYREEE (reference sequence). The CDR3 is CASSLGLLNSNTEAFF. The CDR3, as DNA: TGTGCCAGCAGCTTGGGACTCTTAAATTCGAACACTGAAGCTTTCTTT. The full variable domain, completed using reference TRBV5-4 and TRBJ1-1, is ETGVTQSPTHLIKTRGQQVTLRCSSQSGHNTVSWYQQALGQGPQFIFQYYREEENGRGNFPPRFSGLQFPNYSSELNVNALELDDSALYLCASSLGLLNSNTEAFFGQGTRLTVV.

This clone was seen more than once but under ten times. V is TRBV9 and J is TRBJ2-2; TRBD2 is a possible D gene (7 bases). The CDR3 has 14 residues. V gave up 4 bases and J gave up 3 bases, with 10 bases separating them. Germline V CDR1 and CDR2: SGDLS, YYNGEE. The DNA for the CDR3 is TGTGCCAGCAGCACAGGGAGGGACACCGGGGAGCTGTTTTTT. As protein: CASSTGRDTGELFF.

The chain is built from TRBV28 and TRBJ1-1, with D uncertain. The V and J ends lost 2 bases and 0 bases respectively, with 4 bases between them. Germline V CDR1 and CDR2: MDHEN, SYDVKM. The CDR3 is made up of 13 amino acids. CDR3 DNA sequence: TGTGCCAGCAGTTTACAGGTGAACACTGAAGCTTTCTTT. This sequence encodes CASSLQVNTEAFF. The whole variable domain, remainder taken from reference TRBV28 and TRBJ1-1, is DVKVTQSSRYLVKRTGEKVFLECVQDMDHENMFWYRQDPGLGLRLIYFSYDVKMKEKGDIPEGYSVSREKKERFSLILESASTNQTSMYLCASSLQVNTEAFFGQGTRLTVV.

Only a few counts were recorded for this clone. This chain links TRBV19 with TRBJ2-4, with D possibly matching TRBD1 (5 bases). From germline, CDR1 is LNHDA and CDR2 SQIVND (reference sequence). This CDR3 comprises 20 residues. V lost 2 bases and J 1 base, leaving 24 bases between the germline ends. The CDR3 reads CASSIIPLGDHNSAKNIQYF. The CDR3 nucleotides read TGTGCCAGTAGTATAATCCCCCTAGGGGATCATAACTCGGCCAAAAACATTCAGTACTTC. The complete variable domain, with remaining parts taken from reference TRBV19 and TRBJ2-4, reads DGGITQSPKYLFRKEGQNVTLSCEQNLNHDAMYWYRQDPGQGLRLIYYSQIVNDFQKGDIAEGYSVSREKKESFPLTVTSAQKNPTAFYLCASSIIPLGDHNSAKNIQYFGAGTRLSVL.

This chain uses TRBV4-2 with TRBJ2-1; D unclear. Germline values: CDR1 LGHNA, CDR2 YNFKEQ. V dropped 0 bases and J dropped 5 bases, with 14 bases sitting between them. The CDR3 contains 16 residues. The chain's CDR3 is CASSQEPSSYDNEQFF. The CDR3 DNA reads TGTGCCAGCAGCCAAGAGCCTAGTTCTTATGACAATGAGCAGTTCTTC.

The CDR3 DNA reads as TGCGCCAGCAGCGAGGGACAGGGAACCAACGAGCAGTACTTC. Translating it yields CASSEGQGTNEQYF. The chain links TRBV5-1 to TRBJ2-7; 9 bases agree with TRBD1. The V segment lost 4 bases and the J segment 5 bases; nucleotides outside the gene matches: 7. Germline values: CDR1 SGHRS, CDR2 YFSETQ. The CDR3 totals 14 residues.

This chain connects TRBV9 to TRBJ2-7, with D possibly being TRBD2 (6 bases). The CDR3 covers 14 residues. Germline-derived CDR1 and CDR2 are SGDLS and YYNGEE. V lost 0 bases and J lost 0, with 7 bases in between. The CDR3 nucleotides read TGTGCCAGCAGCGTAGACGGGGGCTCCTACGAGCAGTACTTC. This translates into CASSVDGGSYEQYF.

V gene TRBV6-5 combines with J gene TRBJ1-1; D possibly corresponds to TRBD1 (5 bases). V lost 11 bases and J 1 base, leaving 8 bases between the germline ends. This CDR3 has 11 residues. The V gene's germline CDR1 is MNHEY and CDR2 SVGAGI. DNA for the CDR3: TGTGCCGGGGGAGAGAACACTGAAGCTTTCTTT. Residues: CAGGENTEAFF.

Comment on this clone: Germline and junction disagree at one end, which may indicate a read error. This sequence joins TRBV6-5 and TRBJ1-2; possibly TRBD1 for D (6 bases). This CDR3 is built from 12 residues. Per the germline V gene, CDR1 is MNHEY and CDR2 is SVGAGI. The CDR3 loop is CAISEPGQLGLF. CDR3 bases: TGTGCCATCAGTGAGCCTGGACAGCTAGGACTCTTC.

This clone came up a few times. This chain links TRBV2 with TRBJ1-2, with unresolved D. V was shortened by 5 bases and J by 6 bases, with 16 bases between the two germline ends. Germline lookup yields CDR1 SNHLY and CDR2 FYNNEI. This CDR3 spans 14 amino acids. The CDR3 reads CASSLLSGGNGYTF. The CDR3 nucleotides are TGTGCCAGCAGTCTCCTATCCGGAGGAAATGGCTACACCTTC.

This clone was seen only once. This sequence joins TRBV6-6 and TRBJ2-2, with D perhaps TRBD1 or TRBD2 (6 bases each). Trimming stripped 8 bases from V and 1 base from J, with 11 bases between. The CDR3 has 14 residues. Germline V gene lookup returns CDR1 MNHNY and CDR2 SVGAGI (reference sequence). The CDR3 loop reads CASEGGGNTGELFF. The CDR3 region has the DNA TGTGCCAGCGAGGGGGGAGGGAACACCGGGGAGCTGTTTTTT.

The V and J genes are TRBV28 and TRBJ1-5; the D is unclear. Germline V gene lookup returns CDR1 MDHEN and CDR2 SYDVKM. The ends were cut back, 2 bases at V and 9 bases at J, with 11 bases in the middle. This CDR3 has 13 residues. CDR3: CASSLGPPGPQHF. CDR3 DNA sequence: TGTGCCAGCAGTTTAGGGCCCCCGGGGCCCCAGCATTTT. The variable domain in full, with the rest retrieved from reference TRBV28 and TRBJ1-5, is DVKVTQSSRYLVKRTGEKVFLECVQDMDHENMFWYRQDPGLGLRLIYFSYDVKMKEKGDIPEGYSVSREKKERFSLILESASTNQTSMYLCASSLGPPGPQHFGDGTRLSIL.

The rearrangement links TRBV18 to TRBJ2-7, with D possibly being TRBD1 (6 bases). The CDR3 length is 14 residues. Germline V CDR1 and CDR2: KGHSH, LQKENI. V lost 6 bases to trimming and J lost 5 bases, with 17 bases between them. CDR3 protein: CASSRDPGVDEQYF. CDR3 in DNA: TGTGCCAGCTCTCGGGACCCAGGGGTCGACGAGCAGTACTTC.

The CDR3, as DNA: TGTGCCAGTAGTATAGGGGGCGGAGGCCCCTACAATGAGCAGTTCTTC. It specifies CASSIGGGGPYNEQFF. The genes are TRBV19 and TRBJ2-1; either TRBD1 or TRBD2 may fit D (5 bases each). V was shortened by 1 base and J by 2 bases, with 12 bases between the two germline ends. This CDR3 is built from 16 residues. CDR1 and CDR2 from the germline V gene are LNHDA and SQIVND (reference sequence). The complete variable domain, with remaining parts taken from reference TRBV19 and TRBJ2-1, reads DGGITQSPKYLFRKEGQNVTLSCEQNLNHDAMYWYRQDPGQGLRLIYYSQIVNDFQKGDIAEGYSVSREKKESFPLTVTSAQKNPTAFYLCASSIGGGGPYNEQFFGPGTRLTVL.

The rearrangement joins TRBV6-5 to TRBJ2-3; D may correspond to TRBD1 or TRBD2 (6 bases each). The germline CDR1 and CDR2 sequences are MNHEY and SVGAGI. The CDR3 length is 15 residues. V lost 4 bases and J 1 base, leaving 12 bases between the germline ends. CDR3 loop: CASSSRGAGTDTQYF. CDR3 bases: TGTGCCAGCAGTTCTAGGGGGGCCGGCACAGATACGCAGTATTTT.

The CDR3 loop is CASSPGAVGETQYF. The CDR3, as DNA: TGTGCCAGCAGCCCCGGAGCGGTTGGGGAGACCCAGTACTTC. The J gene is TRBJ2-5, the V gene TRBV9, with a tentative D call TRBD2 (5 bases). Trimming removed 4 bases from V and 5 bases from J, with 15 bases in between. The CDR3 runs 14 residues. Germline lookup yields CDR1 SGDLS and CDR2 YYNGEE.